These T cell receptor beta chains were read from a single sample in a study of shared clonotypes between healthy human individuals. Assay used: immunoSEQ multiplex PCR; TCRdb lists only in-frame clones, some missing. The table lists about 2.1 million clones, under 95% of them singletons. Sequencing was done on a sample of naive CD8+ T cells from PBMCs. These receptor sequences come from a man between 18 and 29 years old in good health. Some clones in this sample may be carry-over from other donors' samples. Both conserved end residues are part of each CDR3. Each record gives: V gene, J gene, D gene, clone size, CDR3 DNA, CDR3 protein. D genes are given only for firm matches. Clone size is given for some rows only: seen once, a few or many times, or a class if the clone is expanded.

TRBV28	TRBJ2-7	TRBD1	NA	TGTGCCAGCAGATCACGACAGGGTCACGAGCAGTACTTC	CASRSRQGHEQYF
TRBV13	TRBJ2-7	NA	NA	TGTGCCAGCCGTCGGGGGTCCAGCTACGAGCAGTACTTC	CASRRGSSYEQYF
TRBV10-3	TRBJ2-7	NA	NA	TGTGCCATCACCGACAGGAATCCCTACGAGCAGTACTTC	CAITDRNPYEQYF
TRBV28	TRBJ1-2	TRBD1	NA	TGTGCCAGCAGACCCACCCGGGACAGGGGGGCTATTATCTATGGCTACACCTTC	CASRPTRDRGAIIYGYTF
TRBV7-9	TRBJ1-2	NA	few	TGTGCCAGCAGCTTAGCGCTGGCTAACTATGGCTACACCTTC	CASSLALANYGYTF
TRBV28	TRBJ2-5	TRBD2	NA	TGTGCCAGCAGTCCGCCGACGGGGCGGGAGGGCCGTGAGACCCAGTACTTC	CASSPPTGREGRETQYF
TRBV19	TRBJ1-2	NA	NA	TGTGCCAGTAGTCTACAGGGAGGCTATGGCTACACCTTC	CASSLQGGYGYTF
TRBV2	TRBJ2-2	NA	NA	TGTGCCAGCAGTGATACCTTCTCCGGGGAGCTGTTTTTT	CASSDTFSGELFF
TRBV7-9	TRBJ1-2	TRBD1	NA	TGTGCCAGCAGCTCAGGGACAGGGGCGGCCTATGGCTACACCTTC	CASSSGTGAAYGYTF
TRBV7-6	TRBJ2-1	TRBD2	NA	TGTGCCAGCAGCATTACTAGCGGGAGTTACAATGAGCAGTTCTTC	CASSITSGSYNEQFF
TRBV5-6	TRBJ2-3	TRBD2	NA	TGTGCCAGCAGCTTCCGGGAGGGGACAGATACGCAGTATTTT	CASSFREGTDTQYF
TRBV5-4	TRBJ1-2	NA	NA	TGTGCCAGCAGCTTTAAGGGGAACTATGGCTACACCTTC	CASSFKGNYGYTF
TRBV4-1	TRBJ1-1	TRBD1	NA	TGCGCCAGCAGCCTGGGGACAGCGATTCCGTACACTGAAGCTTTCTTT	CASSLGTAIPYTEAFF
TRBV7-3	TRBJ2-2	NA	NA	TGTGCCAGCAGCTTAAATGAAGGCGGGACCGGGGAGCTGTTTTTT	CASSLNEGGTGELFF
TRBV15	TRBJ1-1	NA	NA	TGTGCCACCAGCAGTGGCAGAAACAACATGAACACTGAAGCTTTCTTT	CATSSGRNNMNTEAFF
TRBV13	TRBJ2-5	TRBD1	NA	TGTGCCAGCAGCTCCCGGGACAGGCCCCAAGAGACCCAGTACTTC	CASSSRDRPQETQYF
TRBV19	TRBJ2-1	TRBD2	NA	TGTGCCAGTAGTCGAGTTGCGGGAGGCTACAATGAGCAGTTCTTC	CASSRVAGGYNEQFF
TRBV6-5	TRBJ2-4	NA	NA	TGTGCCAGCAGTGAGTCGGGCAAAAACATTCAGTACTTC	CASSESGKNIQYF
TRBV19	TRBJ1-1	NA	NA	TGTGCCAGTAGTATGGGCTCAGTCGCGTGGGGGCTAGGGAACACTGAAGCTTTCTTT	CASSMGSVAWGLGNTEAFF
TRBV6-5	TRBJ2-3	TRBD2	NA	TGTGCCAGCAGCCGGACTAGCGGGATAGGAGATACGCAGTATTTT	CASSRTSGIGDTQYF
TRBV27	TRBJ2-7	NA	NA	TGTGCCAGCAGTCCCTACCGGGCCTTACGCGGGGAAGTCTACGAGCAGTACTTC	CASSPYRALRGEVYEQYF
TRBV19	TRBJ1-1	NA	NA	TGTGCCAGTAGTATAGGGTACCGGGTCGGGAACACTGAAGCTTTCTTT	CASSIGYRVGNTEAFF
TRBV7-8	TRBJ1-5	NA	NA	TGTGCCAGCACCGGAAGGGGGGCGCCCGAGCCCCAGCATTTT	CASTGRGAPEPQHF
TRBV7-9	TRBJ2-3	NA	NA	TGTGCCAGCAGCTTTTTACTAGTCACAGATACGCAGTATTTT	CASSFLLVTDTQYF